Below are 23 T cell receptor beta chains sequenced from a single sample in a study of cytomegalovirus exposure and HLA in healthy donors. This PCR relied on a set of 60 Vbeta primers and 13 Jbeta primers. The assay was immunoSEQ multiplex PCR, and TCRdb's table has in-frame clones only and misses some. Of about 150,000 clones detected, about four fifths appear once; the ten largest clones hold 6% to 8.5%. Sequencing used PBMCs. The source is a man aged 25 to 40 in good health and CMV-seropositive.

V is TRBV7-2 and J is TRBJ2-2, with D unclear. The CDR3 sequence is 13 residues long. V gave up 8 bases and J gave up 2 bases, with 9 bases separating them. Germline V lookup: CDR1 SGHTA, CDR2 FQGNSA. CDR3 bases: TGTGCCAGCTTCGGGTATAACACCGGGGAGCTGTTTTTT. Amino acids: CASFGYNTGELFF.

This chain connects TRBV11-3 to TRBJ2-7; weak D call: TRBD1 (6 bases). The CDR3 contains 15 residues. Germline CDR1 reads SGHNT; CDR2 reads YENEEA. The V end was cut by 0 bases, the J end by 0 bases, with 9 bases between. CDR3 in amino acids: CASSLEAGDSYEQYF. CDR3 DNA: TGTGCCAGCAGCTTAGAGGCAGGGGACTCCTACGAGCAGTACTTC.

The sample holds a few counts of this clone. The chain combines TRBV10-3 with TRBJ2-7; possible D gene TRBD1, 6 bases. V was cut by 2 bases and J by 3 bases, with 11 bases left in between. CDR3 length: 14 residues. Germline V lookup: CDR1 ENHRY, CDR2 SYGVKD. CDR3 DNA sequence: TGTGCCATCAGTGAGACTCAGGACAGCTACGAGCAGTACTTC. This sequence encodes CAISETQDSYEQYF.

The count of this clone is one. The rearrangement uses TRBV16 and TRBJ2-7; 11 bases are a match to TRBD1. Trimming cost V 0 bases and J 6 bases; bases outside gene matches: 4. The CDR3 runs to 15 residues. CDR1 and CDR2 (germline): KGHSY, FQNENV. The CDR3 loop reads CASSQSKDRGREQYF. The CDR3 coding sequence is TGTGCCAGCAGCCAATCCAAGGACAGGGGGCGCGAGCAGTACTTC.

This sequence joins TRBV5-1 and TRBJ2-1; no clear D gene. With 0 bases removed from V and 10 bases from J, the gap between germline ends came to 5 bases. CDR3 size: 11 residues. Looked up from germline, CDR1 is SGHRS and CDR2 is YFSETQ. CDR3 sequence reads: CASSLDQEQFF. The CDR3 DNA follows: TGCGCCAGCAGCTTGGACCAGGAGCAGTTCTTC.

The J gene is TRBJ1-3, the V gene TRBV6-5; D remains ambiguous. Trimming pared 0 bases from V and 2 bases from J, leaving 8 bases between. In germline, CDR1 is MNHEY, CDR2 SVGAGI. This CDR3 spans 15 amino acids. CDR3 DNA sequence: TGTGCCAGCAGTTACTCGATTCAGACTGGAAACACCATATATTTT. This encodes CASSYSIQTGNTIYF.

In its sample, this clone was seen a few times. V and J are TRBV2 and TRBJ1-1; D gene uncertain. Looked up from germline, CDR1 is SNHLY and CDR2 is FYNNEI. Trimming removed 4 bases at V and 1 base at J, with 13 bases between. The CDR3 has 15 amino acids. For the CDR3, the DNA is TGTGCCAGCAGTGTGGGTAAGACACAGAACACTGAAGCTTTCTTT. Its translation is CASSVGKTQNTEAFF. Full variable domain (outside the CDR3, taken from reference TRBV2 and TRBJ1-1): EPEVTQTPSHQVTQMGQEVILRCVPISNHLYFYWYRQILGQKVEFLVSFYNNEISEKSEIFDDQFSVERPDGSNFTLKIRSTKLEDSAMYFCASSVGKTQNTEAFFGQGTRLTVV.

The chain joins TRBV28 to TRBJ2-7; perhaps TRBD2 as D (6 bases). V lost 7 bases and J lost 4, with 11 bases in between. From germline, CDR1 is MDHEN and CDR2 SYDVKM. This CDR3 spans 12 amino acids. CDR3 amino acids: CASTHREYEQYF. In DNA, the CDR3 is TGTGCCAGCACCCATCGGGAGTACGAGCAGTACTTC. Full variable domain (rest looked up from reference TRBV28 and TRBJ2-7): DVKVTQSSRYLVKRTGEKVFLECVQDMDHENMFWYRQDPGLGLRLIYFSYDVKMKEKGDIPEGYSVSREKKERFSLILESASTNQTSMYLCASTHREYEQYFGPGTRLTVT.

This clone has a single count. This chain uses TRBV10-3 with TRBJ1-1, with 9 bases lining up with TRBD1. With 5 bases clipped from V and 5 bases from J, the junction kept 9 bases outside the gene matches. Germline values: CDR1 ENHRY, CDR2 SYGVKD. The CDR3 has 15 residues. In DNA form, the CDR3 reads TGTGCCATCAGTCCAGATGGGACAGGGTCGACTGAAGCTTTCTTT. As protein: CAISPDGTGSTEAFF.

The chain combines TRBV5-5 with TRBJ2-7, with D tentatively TRBD2 (6 bases). The CDR3 has 14 amino acids. V shed 2 bases and J shed 6 bases, with 15 bases lying between them. Germline CDR1 SGHKS, CDR2 YYEKEE (reference sequence). CDR3 sequence: CASSLGADGGEQYF. The CDR3 DNA is TGTGCCAGCAGCTTAGGCGCCGACGGGGGCGAGCAGTACTTC.

V usage is TRBV4-2 and J usage is TRBJ1-5; 8 nucleotides match TRBD1. The CDR3 totals 15 residues. Germline CDR1 LGHNA, CDR2 YNFKEQ. Losses at the gene ends were 0 bases for V and 4 bases for J; bases not matched to a gene: 2. Here the CDR3 DNA reads TGTGCCAGCAGCCAAGAGACAGGGGTGAATCAGCCCCAGCATTTT. Its protein is CASSQETGVNQPQHF.

The chain employs TRBV28 and TRBJ2-7; perhaps TRBD1 as D (5 bases). V shed 2 bases and J shed 5 bases, with 10 bases lying between them. Germline CDR1 and CDR2: MDHEN and SYDVKM. The CDR3 contains 13 residues. The CDR3 region has the DNA TGTGCCAGCAGTTTAGTCCAGGGCCACGAGCAGTACTTC. It codes for CASSLVQGHEQYF.

The chain has TRBV2 and TRBJ1-5; D is uncertain. The V gene's germline CDR1 is SNHLY and CDR2 FYNNEI. This CDR3 is 15 amino acids long. Trimming took 7 bases from V and 0 from J, leaving 13 bases between them. In nucleotides, the CDR3 is TGTGCCAGCAAGAGTCAAACCTATAGCAATCAGCCCCAGCATTTT. Amino acids: CASKSQTYSNQPQHF.

The V gene is TRBV29-1, the J gene TRBJ1-1; 12 positions agree with TRBD1. The CDR3 extends over 13 amino acids. V shed 7 bases, J shed 5 bases, and the junction held 5 bases outside the gene matches. Germline V gives CDR1 SQVTM, CDR2 ANQGSEA. CDR3 in DNA: TGCAGCGGGGACAGGGGGCGGGGGACTGAAGCTTTCTTT. Translating it yields CSGDRGRGTEAFF. Based on the CDR3 plus reference TRBV29-1 and TRBJ1-1, the full variable domain is SAVISQKPSRDICQRGTSLTIQCQVDSQVTMMFWYRQQPGQSLTLIATANQGSEATYESGFVIDKFPISRPNLTFSTLTVSNMSPEDSSIYLCSGDRGRGTEAFFGQGTRLTVV.

A few counts support this clone. The genes are TRBV9 and TRBJ1-2; TRBD1 might be the D (6 bases). This CDR3 contains 15 residues. Germline assignment: CDR1 SGDLS and CDR2 YYNGEE. V lost 0 bases and J 3 bases, leaving 12 bases between the germline ends. The DNA for the CDR3 is TGTGCCAGCAGCGTAGCCGACAGGAGCTACTATGGCTACACCTTC. Protein sequence: CASSVADRSYYGYTF.

This clone showed up just a few times. The chain couples TRBV7-8 to TRBJ1-6, with TRBD1 as a possible D gene (5 bases). The CDR3 sequence is 15 residues long. V was trimmed by 3 bases and J by 6 bases, leaving 12 bases between them. Germline-derived CDR1 and CDR2 are SGHVS and FQNEAQ. For the CDR3, the DNA is TGTGCCAGCAGCTTCTCTGGCAGGGCTAATTCACCCCTCCACTTT. Its protein product is CASSFSGRANSPLHF.

This chain links TRBV28 with TRBJ1-3, with 8 positions matching TRBD1. After removal of 5 bases from V and 2 bases from J, the junction contained 5 bases not matched to a gene. This CDR3 spans 15 amino acids. CDR1 is MDHEN, CDR2 SYDVKM, per germline. The CDR3 nucleotides read TGTGCCAGCAGTCTCCAGGGACAGGCTGGAAACACCATATATTTT. Its protein is CASSLQGQAGNTIYF.

The chain links TRBV6-1 to TRBJ1-3; 7 bases match TRBD1. Trimming removed 11 bases from V and 4 bases from J; junction bases left unmatched: 5. The CDR3 is 12 residues long. The germline V gene has CDR1 MNHNS and CDR2 SASEGT. The CDR3 sequence is CAVRTGGNTIYF. In DNA, the CDR3 is TGTGCCGTAAGGACAGGCGGAAACACCATATATTTT.

The chain is built from TRBV19 and TRBJ1-4, with 9 bases that match TRBD1. The trim removed 7 bases at V and 7 bases at J, leaving 10 bases unmatched. The CDR3 is 15 amino acids. Germline loops: CDR1 LNHDA, CDR2 SQIVND (reference sequence). CDR3 sequence: CASTARGQGAEKLFF. In DNA form, the CDR3 reads TGTGCCAGTACCGCGAGGGGACAGGGTGCTGAAAAACTGTTTTTT.

This clone is a singleton in its sample. The rearrangement links TRBV28 to TRBJ1-5; D is perhaps TRBD1 (6 bases). Germline lookup yields CDR1 MDHEN and CDR2 SYDVKM. The CDR3 length is 15 residues. V shed 2 bases and J shed 6 bases, with 14 bases lying between them. CDR3 amino acids: CASSLPNRVGQPQHF. The CDR3 region has the DNA TGTGCCAGCAGTTTACCTAACAGGGTCGGTCAGCCCCAGCATTTT.

This clone has more than one count but fewer than ten. The chain joins TRBV9 to TRBJ1-2, with D unresolved. The CDR3 is 11 amino acids. Germline CDR1 reads SGDLS; CDR2 reads YYNGEE. Trimming took off 3 bases at V and 11 bases at J, with 11 bases between the two ends. The chain's CDR3 is CASSGARIYTF. CDR3 DNA: TGTGCCAGCAGCGGCGCGCGGATTTACACCTTC. The full variable domain, its missing parts supplied by reference TRBV9 and TRBJ1-2, is DSGVTQTPKHLITATGQRVTLRCSPRSGDLSVYWYQQSLDQGLQFLIQYYNGEERAKGNILERFSAQQFPDLHSELNLSSLELGDSALYFCASSGARIYTFGSGTRLTVV.

The V gene is TRBV7-9, the J gene TRBJ1-5; 7 bases align to TRBD1. This CDR3 is built from 15 residues. Losses at the gene ends were 4 bases for V and 2 bases for J; bases not matched to a gene: 5. Germline loops: CDR1 SEHNR, CDR2 FQNEAQ (reference sequence). CDR3 region: CASSSTGARNQPQHF. For the CDR3, the DNA is TGTGCCAGCAGCTCCACAGGGGCTCGCAATCAGCCCCAGCATTTT.

This clone was counted between two and nine times. The chain has TRBV28 and TRBJ2-7; tentatively, D is TRBD2 (6 bases). The CDR3 is made up of 15 amino acids. V lost 3 bases and J 2 bases, leaving 14 bases between the germline ends. The germline V gene has CDR1 MDHEN and CDR2 SYDVKM. CDR3 sequence reads: CASSFSRGKAYEQYF. The CDR3 DNA is TGTGCCAGCAGTTTTAGCCGGGGGAAAGCCTACGAGCAGTACTTC.